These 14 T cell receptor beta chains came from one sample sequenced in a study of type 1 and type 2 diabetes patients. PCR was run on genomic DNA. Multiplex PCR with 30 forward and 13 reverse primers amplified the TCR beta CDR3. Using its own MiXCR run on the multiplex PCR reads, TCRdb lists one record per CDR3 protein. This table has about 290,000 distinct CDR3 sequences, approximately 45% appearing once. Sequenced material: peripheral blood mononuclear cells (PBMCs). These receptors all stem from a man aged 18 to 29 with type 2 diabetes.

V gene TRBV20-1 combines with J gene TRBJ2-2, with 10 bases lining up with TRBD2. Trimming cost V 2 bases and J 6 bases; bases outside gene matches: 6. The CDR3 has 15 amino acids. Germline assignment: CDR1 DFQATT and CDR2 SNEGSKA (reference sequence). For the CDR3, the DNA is TGCAGTGCTAGACTAAGAGGACTAGCGGCCGGGGAGCTGTTTTTT. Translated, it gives CSARLRGLAAGELFF.

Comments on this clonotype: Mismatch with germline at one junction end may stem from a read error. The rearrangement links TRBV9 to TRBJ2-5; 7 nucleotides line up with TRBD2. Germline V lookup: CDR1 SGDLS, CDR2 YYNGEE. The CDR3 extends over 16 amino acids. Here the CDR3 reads CASSPGSGNIQETQHF. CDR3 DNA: TGTGCCAGCAGCCCCGGGAGCGGGAACATCCAAGAGACCCAGCACTTC.

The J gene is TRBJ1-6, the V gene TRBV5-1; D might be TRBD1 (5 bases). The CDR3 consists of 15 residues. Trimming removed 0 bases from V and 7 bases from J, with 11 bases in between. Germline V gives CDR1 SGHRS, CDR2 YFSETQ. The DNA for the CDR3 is TGCGCCAGCAGCTTGGGAGTTTCAGGGAATTCACCCCTCCACTTT. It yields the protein CASSLGVSGNSPLHF.

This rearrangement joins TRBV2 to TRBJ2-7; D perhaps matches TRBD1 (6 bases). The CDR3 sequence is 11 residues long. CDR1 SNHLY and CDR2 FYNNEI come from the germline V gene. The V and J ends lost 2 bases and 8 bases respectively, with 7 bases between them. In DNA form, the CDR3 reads TGTGCCAGCAGTGAATGGGGGCAGCAGTACTTC. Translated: CASSEWGQQYF.

CDR3 loop: CASSGSPGCLLYYGYTF. DNA for the CDR3: TGTGCCAGCAGTGGGTCCCCGGGCTGTCTTCTATACTATGGCTACACCTTC. J is TRBJ1-2 and V is TRBV6-5; D is ambiguous. Germline CDR1 and CDR2: MNHEY and SVGAGI. The germline V and J ends were trimmed by 5 bases and 3 bases, with 22 bases remaining between them. The CDR3 length is 17 residues.

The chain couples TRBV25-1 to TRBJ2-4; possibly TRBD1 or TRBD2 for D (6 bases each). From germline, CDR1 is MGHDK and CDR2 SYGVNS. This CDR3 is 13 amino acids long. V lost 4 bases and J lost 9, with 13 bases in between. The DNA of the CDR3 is TGTGCCAGCAGTGGGAGGGGGGCCCTCATTCAGTACTTC. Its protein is CASSGRGALIQYF.

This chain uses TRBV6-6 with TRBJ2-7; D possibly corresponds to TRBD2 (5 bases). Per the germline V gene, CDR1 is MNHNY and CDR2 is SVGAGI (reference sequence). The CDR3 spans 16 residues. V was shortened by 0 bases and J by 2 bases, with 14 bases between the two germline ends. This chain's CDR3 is CASSYSWARGPYEQYF. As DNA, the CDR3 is TGTGCCAGCAGTTACTCGTGGGCGAGAGGGCCCTACGAGCAGTACTTC.

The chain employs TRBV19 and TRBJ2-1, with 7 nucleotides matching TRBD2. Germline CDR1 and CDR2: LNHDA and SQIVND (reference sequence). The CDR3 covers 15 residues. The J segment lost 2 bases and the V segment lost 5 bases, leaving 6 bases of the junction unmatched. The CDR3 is CASSVTSSTYNEQFF. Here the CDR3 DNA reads TGTGCCAGTAGTGTGACTAGCTCCACCTACAATGAGCAGTTCTTC.

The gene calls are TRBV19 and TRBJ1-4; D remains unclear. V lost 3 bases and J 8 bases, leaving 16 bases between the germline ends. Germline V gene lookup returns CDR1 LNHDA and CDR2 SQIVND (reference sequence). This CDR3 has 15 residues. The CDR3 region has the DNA TGTGCCAGTAGTATTATCGGTGGGTCGGTCGAAAAACTGTTTTTT. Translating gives CASSIIGGSVEKLFF.

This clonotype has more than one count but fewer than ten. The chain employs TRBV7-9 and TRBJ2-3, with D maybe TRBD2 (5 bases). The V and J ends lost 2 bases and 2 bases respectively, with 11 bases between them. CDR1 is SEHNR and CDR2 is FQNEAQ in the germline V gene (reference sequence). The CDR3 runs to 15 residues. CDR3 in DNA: TGTGCCAGCAGCTTAATCGAAGCGGTCACAGATACGCAGTATTTT. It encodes CASSLIEAVTDTQYF.

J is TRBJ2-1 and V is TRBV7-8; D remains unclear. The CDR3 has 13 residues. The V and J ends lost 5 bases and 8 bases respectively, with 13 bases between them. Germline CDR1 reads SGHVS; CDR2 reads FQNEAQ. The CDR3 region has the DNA TGTGCCAGCAGCCGCATGCTAGTTGATGAGCAGTTCTTC. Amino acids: CASSRMLVDEQFF.

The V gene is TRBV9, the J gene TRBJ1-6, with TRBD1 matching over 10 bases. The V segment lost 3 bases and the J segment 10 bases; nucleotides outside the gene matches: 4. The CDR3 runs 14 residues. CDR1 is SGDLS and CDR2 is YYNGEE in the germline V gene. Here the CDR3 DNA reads TGTGCCAGCAGCGCCGGGACAGGGGTATCACCCCTCCACTTT. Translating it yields CASSAGTGVSPLHF. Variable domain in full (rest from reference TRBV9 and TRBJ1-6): DSGVTQTPKHLITATGQRVTLRCSPRSGDLSVYWYQQSLDQGLQFLIQYYNGEERAKGNILERFSAQQFPDLHSELNLSSLELGDSALYFCASSAGTGVSPLHFGNGTRLTVT.

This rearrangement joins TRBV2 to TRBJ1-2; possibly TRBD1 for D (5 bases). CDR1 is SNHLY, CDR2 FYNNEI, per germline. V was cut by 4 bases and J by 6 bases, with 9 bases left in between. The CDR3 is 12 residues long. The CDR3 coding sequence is TGTGCCAGCAGTGGGGGCGGAAATGGCTACACCTTC. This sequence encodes CASSGGGNGYTF.

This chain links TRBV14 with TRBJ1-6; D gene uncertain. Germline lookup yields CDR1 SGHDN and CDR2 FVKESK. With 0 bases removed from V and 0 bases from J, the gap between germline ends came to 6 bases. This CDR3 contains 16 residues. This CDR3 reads CASSQDAVSYNSPLHF. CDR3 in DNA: TGTGCCAGCAGCCAAGATGCAGTCTCCTATAATTCACCCCTCCACTTT.